A few counts support the clone carrying this T cell receptor beta chain. Its specificity is unknown. This sample is part of a study of beta chain features in type 1 diabetes. The sequenced template was cDNA made from the entire isolated RNA. TCRdb's copy holds only in-frame clones and misses some; the assay was immunoSEQ multiplex PCR. Of over 650,000 clones in the sample, roughly an eighth were seen once. CDR3 length: 14 amino acids. CDR1 SGHVS and CDR2 FQNEAQ come from the germline V gene. V lost 5 bases and J 1 base, leaving 12 bases between the germline ends. Points from the study as a whole: Moderate yet significant TCRB CDR3 shortening was seen in Type 1 diabetes patients in all four CD4+ subsets. A greater similarity of naive, central memory and Treg TCRB repertoires was seen among patients than among healthy donors. In patients and controls equally, PCR might favor templates that are shorter.

J is TRBJ2-7 and V is TRBV7-8, with D uncertain. The sequence came from a man aged 18 to 29 with type 1 diabetes. What was sequenced was naive CD4+ T cells from blood. For the CDR3, the DNA is TGTGCCAGCAGCCCGCGTCACGAATCCTACGAGCAGTACTTC. It translates to CASSPRHESYEQYF.